This T cell receptor beta chain was captured by sequencing in a study of blood T cell repertoires in COVID-19. Sequencing used immunoSEQ multiplex PCR; TCRdb keeps in-frame clones, though not all of them. The sample consists of about 280,000 clones, around 88% of them appearing once. CDR1 SGHKS and CDR2 YYEKEE come from the germline V gene (reference sequence). V dropped 3 bases and J dropped 8; count of bases not matched to a gene: 10. The CDR3 is 15 amino acids. The receptor was isolated from a woman aged 30 to 39 who had recovered from COVID-19. Sequenced input: peripheral blood. The V and J genes are TRBV5-5 and TRBJ1-4; TRBD1 agrees at 7 bases. For the CDR3, the DNA is TGTGCCAGCAGCTCCGACGGGACAGTCGACGAAAAACTGTTTTTT. This translates into CASSSDGTVDEKLFF.